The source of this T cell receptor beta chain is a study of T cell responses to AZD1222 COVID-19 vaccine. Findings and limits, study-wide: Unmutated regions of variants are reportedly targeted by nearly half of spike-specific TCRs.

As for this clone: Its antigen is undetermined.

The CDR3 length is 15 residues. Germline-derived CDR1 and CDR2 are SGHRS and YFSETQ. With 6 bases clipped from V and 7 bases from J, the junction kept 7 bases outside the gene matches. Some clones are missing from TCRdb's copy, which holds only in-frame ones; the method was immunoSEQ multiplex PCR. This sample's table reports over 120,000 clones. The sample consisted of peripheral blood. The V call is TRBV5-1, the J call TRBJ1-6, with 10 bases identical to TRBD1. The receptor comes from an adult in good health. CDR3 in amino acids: CASTPGTGDNSPLHF. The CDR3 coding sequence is TGCGCCAGCACCCCCGGGACAGGGGACAATTCACCCCTCCACTTT.